Each of the 8 T cell receptor beta chains below was sequenced from the same sample in a study of identical twins. TCRdb reprocessed the 5' RACE reads via MiXCR and lists one record per CDR3 protein. Among about 240,000 distinct CDR3 sequences listed, more than 9.5% were seen once. The sample was also linked to a second study, of yellow fever vaccine responses in identical twins.

Sequenced material: memory (CD45RO+) T cells sorted from blood. The receptor set was obtained from a woman younger than 30 in good health.

This clonotype was found a few times. The V call is TRBV7-2, the J call TRBJ1-2; D is unresolved. V lost 1 base to trimming and J lost 4 bases, with 10 bases between them. In germline, CDR1 is SGHTA, CDR2 FQGNSA. The CDR3 is made up of 14 amino acids. CDR3 loop: CASSLGVLGYGYTF. The CDR3 DNA reads as TGTGCCAGCAGCTTAGGCGTGTTAGGCTATGGCTACACCTTC.

On this clonotype itself: Germline is not matched at one junction end, which may reflect a read error. The rearrangement links TRBV7-2 to TRBJ2-7; D possibly corresponds to TRBD1 (5 bases). There are 15 residues in the CDR3. Germline values: CDR1 SGHTA, CDR2 FQGNSA. The CDR3 DNA follows: TGTGCCAGCAGCGCCCACAAGGGGCCGTCCTCCGAGCAGTACTTC. It encodes CASSAHKGPSSEQYF.

This clonotype was seen repeatedly, ten times or more. The CDR3 reads CASSSPRDRGQYEQYF. The CDR3 nucleotides are TGTGCCAGCAGTTCACCCCGCGACAGGGGGCAATACGAGCAGTACTTC. The chain uses TRBV12-3 or TRBV12-4 and TRBJ2-7, with 10 positions matching TRBD1. The CDR3 is made up of 16 amino acids. With V trimmed by 4 bases and J by 4 bases, 10 bases remained unmatched.

This clonotype was seen repeatedly, ten times or more. This chain links TRBV24-1 with TRBJ1-2, with D possibly being TRBD1 (6 bases). The CDR3 has 13 residues. V was clipped by 4 bases and J by 2 bases, with 7 bases between them. Germline V lookup: CDR1 KGHDR, CDR2 SFDVKD. DNA for the CDR3: TGTGCCACCAGTGAGGGGACAAACTATGGCTACACCTTC. This codes for CATSEGTNYGYTF.

The chain joins TRBV4-2 to TRBJ2-7; the match to TRBD2 covers 12 bases. Looked up from germline, CDR1 is LGHNA and CDR2 is YNFKEQ. V lost 1 base and J lost 6; bases outside the gene matches: 7. CDR3 length: 16 amino acids. The CDR3 coding sequence is TGTGCCAGCAGCCAAGGACTAGCGGGGGTATTATCCGAGCAGTACTTC. It is translated as CASSQGLAGVLSEQYF.

This clonotype has just a few counts. V and J are TRBV9 and TRBJ2-7; the D gene is possibly TRBD2 (5 bases). Deletions cut 0 bases from V and 3 bases from J, with 10 bases between. The CDR3 loop spans 14 amino acids. From germline, CDR1 is SGDLS and CDR2 YYNGEE. The CDR3 nucleotides read TGTGCCAGCAGCGTAGGGTACGGACTCTACGAGCAGTACTTC. The encoded protein is CASSVGYGLYEQYF.

This clonotype was seen a handful of times. This chain joins TRBV24-1 and TRBJ2-5, with D possibly called TRBD1 or TRBD2 (5 bases each). This CDR3 contains 17 residues. The V gene's germline CDR1 is KGHDR and CDR2 SFDVKD. The V end lost 2 bases, the J end lost 2 bases, and 17 bases lay between the germline ends. CDR3 in amino acids: CATSDSSGQSGQETQYF. DNA of the CDR3: TGTGCCACCAGTGATTCCTCAGGACAATCGGGGCAAGAGACCCAGTACTTC.

This clonotype was detected a few times. CDR3 in DNA: TGCAGTGCTAGAGATTCAGGGAACACTGAAGCTTTCTTT. This codes for CSARDSGNTEAFF. The V call is TRBV20-1, the J call TRBJ1-1, with no clear D. CDR3 length: 13 residues. Trimming took off 0 bases at V and 1 base at J, with 6 bases between the two ends. The germline V gene encodes CDR1 DFQATT and CDR2 SNEGSKA (reference sequence).